The count of the clone carrying this TCR beta chain is one. This record comes from a study of technical replicates of blood from several donors. Data came from immunoSEQ multiplex PCR; TCRdb stores just in-frame clones and leaves some out. This sample has tens of thousands of clones, with approximately 87% found just once. Material for sequencing was PBMCs. This TCR derives from a human donor in good health. Some clones in this sample may be carry-over from other donors' samples.

Written as DNA, the CDR3 is TGTGCCAGCTCACCACCCTCAGGGGTCTCTGGAAACACCATATATTTT. Amino acids: CASSPPSGVSGNTIYF. The rearrangement uses TRBV18 and TRBJ1-3, with TRBD1 as a possible D gene (6 bases). The CDR3 is made up of 16 amino acids. The V gene lost 0 bases and the J gene lost 0 bases, with 9 bases spanning the gap. Germline CDR1 and CDR2: KGHSH and LQKENI.